What follows are 27 T cell receptor beta chains derived from one specimen sequenced in a study of T cells of healthy individuals. TCRdb independently ran MiXCR on the 5' RACE reads; one entry per CDR3 protein. Among roughly 87,000 distinct CDR3 sequences listed, roughly 15% were seen once. These receptors originate from a human donor in good health.

This clonotype has ten or more counts. The chain combines TRBV29-1 with TRBJ2-1; no clear D. Trimming cost V 3 bases and J 9 bases, with 9 bases left between them. Germline values: CDR1 SQVTM, CDR2 ANQGSEA. This CDR3 has 11 residues. CDR3 region: CSVDMGSEQFF. CDR3 DNA sequence: TGCAGCGTTGATATGGGAAGTGAGCAGTTCTTC.

This clonotype was counted only a few times. This chain joins TRBV2 and TRBJ1-5, with D perhaps TRBD1 (5 bases). The CDR3 covers 15 residues. Germline values: CDR1 SNHLY, CDR2 FYNNEI. V lost 8 bases and J lost 3, with 17 bases in between. The CDR3 DNA reads as TGTGCCAGCGGGGGTGGCGGAGGCGCCAATCAGCCCCAGCATTTT. Its translation: CASGGGGGANQPQHF.

This sequence joins TRBV5-8 and TRBJ1-2; tentatively, D is TRBD1 (5 bases). V shed 4 bases and J shed 8 bases, with 12 bases lying between them. Germline V gene data show CDR1 as SGHTS and CDR2 as YDEGEE. This CDR3 has 12 amino acids. CDR3 sequence reads: CASSGGGGGYTF. The CDR3 DNA sequence: TGTGCCAGCAGCGGGGGTGGTGGAGGCTACACCTTC.

The chain uses TRBV28 and TRBJ1-2; 9 positions agree with TRBD1. J lost 8 bases, V lost 2 bases, and 6 bases had no gene match. CDR3 length: 14 amino acids. CDR1 is MDHEN and CDR2 is SYDVKM in the germline V gene. The CDR3 bases are TGTGCCAGCAGTTTACCCGGGACAGGGCGGGGCTACACCTTC. It specifies CASSLPGTGRGYTF.

J is TRBJ2-1 and V is TRBV20-1; D is ambiguous. The CDR3 has 14 residues. The germline V gene encodes CDR1 DFQATT and CDR2 SNEGSKA (reference sequence). V gave up 3 bases and J gave up 0 bases, with 9 bases separating them. The CDR3 DNA sequence: TGCAGTGCTAGTGCGGAGCCCTCCTACAATGAGCAGTTCTTC. Translated: CSASAEPSYNEQFF.

This clonotype came up a few times. The J gene is TRBJ2-7, the V gene TRBV12-3 or TRBV12-4; either TRBD1 or TRBD2 may fit D (6 bases each). Trimming left V 8 bases short and J 5 bases short, with 19 bases between. The CDR3 spans 14 residues. CDR3 bases: TGTGCCAGCCGAATATGGGCCGGGGGCCACGAGCAGTACTTC. Residues: CASRIWAGGHEQYF.

A few counts support this clonotype. J is TRBJ2-7 and V is TRBV13; D unresolved. Between the trimmed V and J ends, which lost 5 bases and 2 bases, there was a span of 13 bases. The CDR3 sequence is 14 residues long. CDR1 and CDR2 (germline): PRHDT, FYEKMQ (reference sequence). The CDR3: CASSTAAKAYEQYF. In nucleotides, the CDR3 is TGTGCCAGCAGCACTGCAGCTAAAGCCTACGAGCAGTACTTC.

At least ten counts were recorded for this clonotype. The V call is TRBV12-3 or TRBV12-4, the J call TRBJ2-5; 12 bases align to TRBD1. Trimming at V came to 5 bases and at J to 4 bases, leaving 14 bases not matched to a gene. The CDR3 is 18 residues long. The CDR3 nucleotides read TGTGCCAGCAGTACCTCGGAATGGGACAGGGGGCTTATAGAGACCCAGTACTTC. This encodes CASSTSEWDRGLIETQYF.

This clonotype occurred a few times. The chain joins TRBV10-3 to TRBJ2-7; 11 bases are shared with TRBD1. This CDR3 is built from 13 residues. Germline CDR1 is ENHRY and CDR2 is SYGVKD. V lost 9 bases and J lost 4; bases outside the gene matches: 5. Here the CDR3 DNA reads TGTGCCATGGGGGACAGGGGGGATTACGAGCAGTACTTC. This codes for CAMGDRGDYEQYF.

The rearrangement joins TRBV30 to TRBJ2-7; D is ambiguous. The germline V gene encodes CDR1 GTSNPN and CDR2 SVGIG (reference sequence). V lost 5 bases, J lost 4 bases, and 9 bases lay in between. The CDR3 spans 11 residues. The DNA of the CDR3 is TGTGCCTGGGGTCGAGAGTACGAGCAGTACTTC. Amino acid sequence: CAWGREYEQYF. Variable domain in full (rest from reference TRBV30 and TRBJ2-7): SQTIHQWPATLVQPVGSPLSLECTVEGTSNPNLYWYRQAAGRGLQLLFYSVGIGQISSEVPQNLSASRPQDRQFILSSKKLLLSDSGFYLCAWGREYEQYFGPGTRLTVT.

This clonotype came up many times. The chain links TRBV4-1 to TRBJ1-5; 10 positions agree with TRBD1. Germline values: CDR1 MGHRA, CDR2 YSYEKL. CDR3 length: 15 amino acids. V was clipped by 4 bases and J by 6 bases; unmatched bases: 6. CDR3 residues: CASSRGTGEGQPQHF. The CDR3 bases are TGCGCCAGCAGCCGCGGGACAGGGGAAGGTCAGCCCCAGCATTTT.

This clonotype has only a few counts. The rearrangement uses TRBV6-1 and TRBJ2-5; 7 bases line up with TRBD1. Germline CDR1 is MNHNS and CDR2 is SASEGT. This CDR3 is built from 13 residues. V lost 6 bases and J lost 0; bases outside the gene matches: 1. In DNA, the CDR3 is TGTGCCAGCAGGGGACAGTACCAAGAGACCCAGTACTTC. Protein: CASRGQYQETQYF.

This clonotype came up once. The rearrangement uses TRBV5-1 and TRBJ2-5; 7 bases are a match to TRBD1. V lost 4 bases and J lost 0; bases outside the gene matches: 3. Germline V gene sequence: CDR1 SGHRS, CDR2 YFSETQ. The CDR3 is made up of 14 amino acids. CDR3 in DNA: TGCGCCAGCAGCGAACAGGGGAACCAAGAGACCCAGTACTTC. It is translated as CASSEQGNQETQYF.

This clonotype was seen repeatedly, ten times or more. This rearrangement joins TRBV28 to TRBJ2-7, with unresolved D. Germline lookup yields CDR1 MDHEN and CDR2 SYDVKM. The CDR3 is 14 amino acids. V shed 0 bases and J shed 1 base, with 7 bases lying between them. CDR3 in amino acids: CASSLWKESYEQYF. CDR3 nucleotide sequence: TGTGCCAGCAGTTTATGGAAGGAGTCCTACGAGCAGTACTTC.

Only a few counts were recorded for this clonotype. V usage is TRBV7-9 and J usage is TRBJ2-3; 11 nucleotides line up with TRBD2. There are 18 residues in the CDR3. Trimming removed 5 bases from V and 4 bases from J; junction bases left unmatched: 14. CDR1 and CDR2 from the germline V gene are SEHNR and FQNEAQ (reference sequence). Here the CDR3 reads CASSQSGTSGGRADTQYF. DNA of the CDR3: TGTGCCAGCAGCCAGTCCGGGACTAGCGGAGGGAGGGCAGATACGCAGTATTTT.

This clonotype has only a few counts. The chain is built from TRBV6-5 and TRBJ2-2, with 7 bases fitting TRBD1. The germline gives CDR1 MNHEY, CDR2 SVGAGI. This CDR3 is 15 amino acids long. Losses at the gene ends were 5 bases for V and 0 bases for J; bases not matched to a gene: 3. As DNA, the CDR3 is TGTGCCAGCAGTCGAGGACAGGCGAACACCGGGGAGCTGTTTTTT. Translating gives CASSRGQANTGELFF.

The genes are TRBV4-1 and TRBJ2-3; 7 bases match TRBD1. The CDR3 sequence is 14 residues long. V gave up 6 bases and J gave up 4 bases; unmatched junction bases: 7. CDR1 is MGHRA, CDR2 YSYEKL, per germline. CDR3 in DNA: TGCGCCAGCAGTTTCACAGGGGTGGCAGATACGCAGTATTTT. It translates to CASSFTGVADTQYF.

The J gene is TRBJ2-5, the V gene TRBV20-1; weak D call: TRBD2 (6 bases). CDR1 and CDR2 (germline): DFQATT, SNEGSKA (reference sequence). The CDR3 runs 16 residues. V was cut by 3 bases and J by 0 bases, with 17 bases left in between. This CDR3 is CSASPSWAGNQETQYF. Here the CDR3 DNA reads TGCAGTGCTAGCCCGAGTTGGGCGGGGAACCAAGAGACCCAGTACTTC.

This clonotype was recorded a few times. In DNA, the CDR3 is TGTGCCAGCAGCCTCGGAGGCGCGGGGTTGCAGCCCCAGCATTTT. Translated: CASSLGGAGLQPQHF. This chain joins TRBV12-3 or TRBV12-4 and TRBJ1-5; D is undetermined. This CDR3 comprises 15 residues. V lost 6 bases, J lost 7 bases, and 19 bases lay in between.

This clonotype was observed at least ten times. V and J are TRBV3-1 and TRBJ2-2; D is unresolved. Trimming shortened V by 2 bases and J by 5 bases, and 9 bases separated the two germline ends. The CDR3 length is 14 residues. The germline V gene has CDR1 LGHDT and CDR2 YNNKEL (reference sequence). CDR3 nucleotide sequence: TGTGCCAGCAGCCAATTTCATAGAACCGGGGAGCTGTTTTTT. Encoded protein: CASSQFHRTGELFF.

This clonotype occurred many times. This chain joins TRBV29-1 and TRBJ1-2, with 8 bases aligning to TRBD1. The CDR3 spans 15 residues. Germline V CDR1 and CDR2: SQVTM, ANQGSEA. Trimming at V came to 3 bases and at J to 7 bases, leaving 13 bases not matched to a gene. The CDR3 region is CSVDERQGPGRGYTF. CDR3 sequence (DNA): TGCAGCGTTGACGAACGACAGGGGCCAGGTCGTGGCTACACCTTC.

This chain joins TRBV20-1 and TRBJ2-7; D gene uncertain. V dropped 6 bases and J dropped 0 bases, with 15 bases sitting between them. The length of the CDR3 is 14 residues. In germline, CDR1 is DFQATT, CDR2 SNEGSKA (reference sequence). Written as DNA, the CDR3 is TGCAGTGCCGTACCCCCTAACTTCTCCTACGAGCAGTACTTC. Residues: CSAVPPNFSYEQYF.

The chain is built from TRBV9 and TRBJ1-2, with a possible D match to TRBD1 (6 bases). Germline V CDR1 and CDR2: SGDLS, YYNGEE. V shed 0 bases and J shed 8 bases, with 11 bases lying between them. The CDR3 extends over 13 amino acids. The CDR3 protein is CASSVEGDRGYTF. For the CDR3, the DNA is TGTGCCAGCAGCGTAGAGGGGGATAGGGGCTACACCTTC.

This clonotype was counted only a few times. This chain connects TRBV5-1 to TRBJ2-6, with TRBD1 as a possible D gene (6 bases). V dropped 4 bases and J dropped 0 bases, with 14 bases sitting between them. This CDR3 spans 17 amino acids. Germline CDR1 and CDR2: SGHRS and YFSETQ. CDR3 in amino acids: CASSLTGKYSGANVLTF. In nucleotides, the CDR3 is TGCGCCAGCAGCCTGACAGGAAAATACTCTGGGGCCAACGTCCTGACTTTC.

The chain carries TRBV5-1 and TRBJ2-1, with D possibly matching TRBD1 (5 bases). The CDR3 runs 14 residues. Germline CDR1 is SGHRS and CDR2 is YFSETQ. Trimming removed 2 bases at V and 5 bases at J, with 11 bases between. CDR3 protein: CASSLGAQDNEQFF. CDR3 in DNA: TGCGCCAGCAGCTTAGGGGCCCAAGACAATGAGCAGTTCTTC.

The CDR3 protein is CASSYLGSGASSEAFF. In DNA, the CDR3 is TGTGCCAGTAGTTACCTAGGATCGGGGGCGAGCTCTGAAGCTTTCTTT. The chain recombines TRBV19 with TRBJ1-1; a weak D match, TRBD1 (6 bases). Germline assignment: CDR1 LNHDA and CDR2 SQIVND (reference sequence). The V gene lost 5 bases and the J gene lost 6 bases, with 22 bases spanning the gap. The CDR3 loop spans 16 amino acids.

This clonotype was found many times. The J gene is TRBJ1-1, the V gene TRBV28; 8 bases fit TRBD1. Losses at the gene ends were 2 bases for V and 1 base for J; bases not matched to a gene: 9. The CDR3 consists of 17 residues. Germline V gives CDR1 MDHEN, CDR2 SYDVKM. The CDR3 sequence is CASSLTVSGTGNTEAFF. CDR3 DNA sequence: TGTGCCAGCAGTTTAACCGTTTCCGGGACAGGGAACACTGAAGCTTTCTTT.